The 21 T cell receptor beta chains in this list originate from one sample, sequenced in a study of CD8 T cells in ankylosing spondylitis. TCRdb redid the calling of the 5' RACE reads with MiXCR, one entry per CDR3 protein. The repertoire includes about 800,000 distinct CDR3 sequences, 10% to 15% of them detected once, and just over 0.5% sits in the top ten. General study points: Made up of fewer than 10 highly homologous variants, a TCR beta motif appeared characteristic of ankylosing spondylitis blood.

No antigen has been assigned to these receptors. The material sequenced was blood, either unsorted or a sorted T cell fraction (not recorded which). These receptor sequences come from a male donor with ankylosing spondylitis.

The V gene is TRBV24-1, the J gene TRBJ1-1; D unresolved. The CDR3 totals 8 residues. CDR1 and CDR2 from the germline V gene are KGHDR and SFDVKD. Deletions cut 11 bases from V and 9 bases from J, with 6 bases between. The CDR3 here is CAITKAFF. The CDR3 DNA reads TGTGCCATAACGAAAGCTTTCTTT.

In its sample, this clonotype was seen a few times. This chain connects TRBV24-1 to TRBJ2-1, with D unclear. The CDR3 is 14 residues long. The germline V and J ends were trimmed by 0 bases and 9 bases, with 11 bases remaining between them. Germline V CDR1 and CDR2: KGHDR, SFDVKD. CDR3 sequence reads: CATSDLGRKGEQFF. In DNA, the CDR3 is TGTGCCACCAGTGATTTGGGCAGGAAGGGTGAGCAGTTCTTC.

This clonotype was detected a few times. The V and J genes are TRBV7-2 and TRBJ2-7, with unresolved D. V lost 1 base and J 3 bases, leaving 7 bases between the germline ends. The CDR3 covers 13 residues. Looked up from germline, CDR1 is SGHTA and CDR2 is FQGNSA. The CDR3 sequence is CASSLVHLYEQYF. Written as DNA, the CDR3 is TGTGCCAGCAGCTTAGTCCACCTCTACGAGCAGTACTTC.

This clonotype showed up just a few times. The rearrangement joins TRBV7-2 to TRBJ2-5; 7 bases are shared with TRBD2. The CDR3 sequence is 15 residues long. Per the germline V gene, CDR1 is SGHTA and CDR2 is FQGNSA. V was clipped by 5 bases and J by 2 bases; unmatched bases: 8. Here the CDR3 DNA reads TGTGCCAGCAGCCAGCAAAGCGGGGATCAAGAGACCCAGTACTTC. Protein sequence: CASSQQSGDQETQYF.

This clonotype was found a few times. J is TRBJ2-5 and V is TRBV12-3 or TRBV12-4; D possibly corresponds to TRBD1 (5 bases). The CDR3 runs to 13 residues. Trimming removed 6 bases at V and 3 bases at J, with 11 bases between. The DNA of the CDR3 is TGTGCCAGCAGGACAGTGCCAGAAGAGACCCAGTACTTC. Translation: CASRTVPEETQYF.

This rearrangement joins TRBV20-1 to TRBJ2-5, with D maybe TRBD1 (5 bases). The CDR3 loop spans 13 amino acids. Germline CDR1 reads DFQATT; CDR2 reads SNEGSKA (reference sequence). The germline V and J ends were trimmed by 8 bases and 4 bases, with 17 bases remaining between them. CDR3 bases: TGCAGTCCCTCCCCCCAGGGTGGAGAGACCCAGTACTTC. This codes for CSPSPQGGETQYF.

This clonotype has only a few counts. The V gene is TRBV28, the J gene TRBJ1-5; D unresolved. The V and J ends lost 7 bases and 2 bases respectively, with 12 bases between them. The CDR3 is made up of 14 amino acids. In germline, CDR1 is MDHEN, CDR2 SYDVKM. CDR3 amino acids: CASTLWEGNQPQHF. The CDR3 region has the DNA TGTGCCAGCACCCTGTGGGAAGGCAATCAGCCCCAGCATTTT.

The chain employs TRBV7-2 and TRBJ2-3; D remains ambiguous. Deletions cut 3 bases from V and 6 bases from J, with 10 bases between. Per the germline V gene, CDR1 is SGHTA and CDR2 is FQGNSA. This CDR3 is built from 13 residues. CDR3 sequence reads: CASSFDWGDTQYF. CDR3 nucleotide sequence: TGTGCCAGCAGCTTCGACTGGGGTGATACGCAGTATTTT.

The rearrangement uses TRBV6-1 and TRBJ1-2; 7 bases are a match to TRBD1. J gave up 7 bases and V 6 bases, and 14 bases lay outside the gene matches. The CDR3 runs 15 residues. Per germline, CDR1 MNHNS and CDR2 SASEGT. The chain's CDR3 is CASRQIGTAFTGYTF. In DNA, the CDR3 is TGTGCCAGCAGGCAAATTGGGACAGCCTTCACTGGCTACACCTTC.

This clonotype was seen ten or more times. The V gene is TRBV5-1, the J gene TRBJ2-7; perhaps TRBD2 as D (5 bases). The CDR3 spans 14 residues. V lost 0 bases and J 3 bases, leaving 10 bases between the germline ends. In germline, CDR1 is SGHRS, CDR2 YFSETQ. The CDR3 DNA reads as TGCGCCAGCAGCTTGGGCGGGTTCAACTACGAGCAGTACTTC. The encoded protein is CASSLGGFNYEQYF.

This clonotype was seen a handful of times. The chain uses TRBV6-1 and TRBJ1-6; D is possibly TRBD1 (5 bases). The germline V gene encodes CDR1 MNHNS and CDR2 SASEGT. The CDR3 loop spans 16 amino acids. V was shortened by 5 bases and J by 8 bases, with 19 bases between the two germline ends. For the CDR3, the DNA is TGTGCCAGCAGTCCCTCTCAGGGTAGGGCCTATTCACCCCTCCACTTT. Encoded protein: CASSPSQGRAYSPLHF.

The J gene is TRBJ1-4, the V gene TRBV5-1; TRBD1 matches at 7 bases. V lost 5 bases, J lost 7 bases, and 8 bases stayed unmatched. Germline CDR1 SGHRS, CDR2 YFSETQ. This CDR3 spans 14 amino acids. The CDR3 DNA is TGCGCCAGCAGGACAGGGTGGGAAGGTGAAAAACTGTTTTTT. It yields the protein CASRTGWEGEKLFF.

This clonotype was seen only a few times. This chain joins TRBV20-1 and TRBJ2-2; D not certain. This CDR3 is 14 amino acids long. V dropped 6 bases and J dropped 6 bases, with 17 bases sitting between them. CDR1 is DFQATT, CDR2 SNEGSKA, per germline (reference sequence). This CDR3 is CSAMTGLKAGELFF. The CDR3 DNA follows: TGCAGTGCCATGACTGGGTTAAAGGCCGGGGAGCTGTTTTTT.

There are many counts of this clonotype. CDR3 amino acids: CAISPDGMSSPLHF. CDR3 DNA sequence: TGTGCCATCAGCCCGGACGGAATGAGTTCACCCCTCCACTTT. The rearrangement links TRBV10-3 to TRBJ1-6; no reliable D call. The CDR3 is 14 amino acids. CDR1 is ENHRY and CDR2 is SYGVKD in the germline V gene. Trimming took off 6 bases at V and 9 bases at J, with 15 bases between the two ends.

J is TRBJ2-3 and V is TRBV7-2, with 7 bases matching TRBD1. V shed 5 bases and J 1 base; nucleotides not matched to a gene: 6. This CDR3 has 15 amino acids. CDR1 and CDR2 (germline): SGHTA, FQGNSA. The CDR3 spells CASSPQTGRTDTQYF. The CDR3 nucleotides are TGTGCCAGCAGCCCCCAGACAGGGCGCACAGATACGCAGTATTTT. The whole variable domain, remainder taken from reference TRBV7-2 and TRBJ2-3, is GAGVSQSPSNKVTEKGKDVELRCDPISGHTALYWYRQSLGQGLEFLIYFQGNSAPDKSGLPSDRFSAERTGGSVSTLTIQRTQQEDSAVYLCASSPQTGRTDTQYFGPGTRLTVL.

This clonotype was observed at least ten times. The CDR3 DNA reads TGTGCCATCAGTGATCAGCAGGCCGATGCCTACGAGCAGTACTTC. Protein product: CAISDQQADAYEQYF. This chain uses TRBV10-3 with TRBJ2-7, with D uncertain. CDR1 and CDR2 from the germline V gene are ENHRY and SYGVKD. The CDR3 extends over 15 amino acids. Trimming took 3 bases from V and 2 from J, leaving 14 bases between them.

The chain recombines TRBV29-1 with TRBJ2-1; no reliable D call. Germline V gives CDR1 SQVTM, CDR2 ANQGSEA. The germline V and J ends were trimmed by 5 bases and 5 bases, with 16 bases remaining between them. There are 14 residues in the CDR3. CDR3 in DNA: TGCAGCGTTTCGCCCCGGTTTATGGACAATGAGCAGTTCTTC. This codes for CSVSPRFMDNEQFF.

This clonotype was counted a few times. The CDR3 sequence: CATRAGGYGYTF. CDR3 nucleotide sequence: TGTGCCACCAGGGCGGGGGGCTATGGCTACACCTTC. The V call is TRBV15, the J call TRBJ1-2; maybe TRBD1 (5 bases). Germline CDR1 reads LNHNV; CDR2 reads YYDKDF (reference sequence). V was trimmed by 6 bases and J by 4 bases, leaving 9 bases between them. The CDR3 covers 12 residues.

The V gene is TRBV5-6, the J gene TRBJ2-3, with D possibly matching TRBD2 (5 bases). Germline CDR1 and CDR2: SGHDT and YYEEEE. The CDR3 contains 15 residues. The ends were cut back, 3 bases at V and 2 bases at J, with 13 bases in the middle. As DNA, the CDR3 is TGTGCCAGCAGCTCCTTCGGGAACTACACAGATACGCAGTATTTT. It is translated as CASSSFGNYTDTQYF.

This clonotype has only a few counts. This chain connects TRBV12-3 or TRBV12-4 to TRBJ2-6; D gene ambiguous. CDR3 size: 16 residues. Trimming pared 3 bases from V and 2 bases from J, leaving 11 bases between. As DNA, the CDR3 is TGTGCCAGCAGTTTCTATAGCAATCCTGGGGCCAACGTCCTGACTTTC. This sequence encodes CASSFYSNPGANVLTF.

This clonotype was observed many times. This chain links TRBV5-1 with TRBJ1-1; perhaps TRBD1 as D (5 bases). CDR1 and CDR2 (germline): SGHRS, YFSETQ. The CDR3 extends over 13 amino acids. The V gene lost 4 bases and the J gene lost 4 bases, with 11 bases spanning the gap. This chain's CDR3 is CASSKTDSTEAFF. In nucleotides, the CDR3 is TGCGCCAGCAGCAAGACAGATTCCACTGAAGCTTTCTTT.